This TCR beta chain was identified in a study of T cell repertoires in urothelial bladder cancer. For this clone: The target antigen is unknown.

Profiling relied on immunoSEQ multiplex PCR, and the TCRdb table lists in-frame clones only, not all of them. The sample consists of about 9,000 clones, 50% to 75% of them appearing once. Looked up from germline, CDR1 is LNHDA and CDR2 is SQIVND (reference sequence). Trimming took off 3 bases at V and 5 bases at J, with 5 bases between the two ends. The CDR3 is 13 residues long. Whole-study results and caveats: Up to 17% of carcinoma infiltrating lymphocytes belonged to one T-cell clone.

This TCR came from a human donor with urothelial carcinoma. V gene TRBV19 combines with J gene TRBJ1-6; the D is unclear. The sequenced material came from tumor-infiltrating cells from bladder cancer. This chain's CDR3 is CASSIYDNSPLHF. CDR3 in DNA: TGTGCCAGTAGTATTTATGATAATTCACCCCTCCACTTT. The full variable domain, rest sourced from reference TRBV19 and TRBJ1-6, is DGGITQSPKYLFRKEGQNVTLSCEQNLNHDAMYWYRQDPGQGLRLIYYSQIVNDFQKGDIAEGYSVSREKKESFPLTVTSAQKNPTAFYLCASSIYDNSPLHFGNGTRLTVT.